Following are 12 T cell receptor beta chains from one sample sequenced in a study of T-cell reconstitution after alpha-beta-depleted transplantation in children. Using unique molecular identifiers, the investigators prepared the TCRbeta library. TCRdb ran MiXCR on the PCR reads and lists one entry per CDR3 protein. The sample lists about 490,000 distinct CDR3 sequences; over 9.5% were seen once. Source: PBMCs, taken before TCRalphabeta/CD19-depleted stem cell transplant. These receptors originate from a child aged 2 to 10 with inherited bone marrow failure, due to receive a stem cell transplant.

About this clonotype: A much larger clone lies one base from this, so it may be a read error. The rearrangement links TRBV3-1 to TRBJ2-4; 7 bases are a match to TRBD2. Per germline, CDR1 LGHDT and CDR2 YNNKEL (reference sequence). The CDR3 has 15 residues. The CDR3 protein is CASCQSSGGRNIQYF. The CDR3 bases are TGTGCCAGCTGCCAATCATCTGGCGGGAGAAACATTCAGTACTTC.

The chain employs TRBV27 and TRBJ2-7; D tentatively reads TRBD1 or TRBD2 (5 bases each). The CDR3 spans 16 residues. Germline V gene sequence: CDR1 MNHEY, CDR2 SMNVEV (reference sequence). The ends were cut back, 5 bases at V and 5 bases at J, with 22 bases in the middle. In DNA, the CDR3 is TGTGCCAGCAGTCCGACTCTGGGGGTTGGATTCGACGAGCAGTACTTC. Its protein product is CASSPTLGVGFDEQYF.

This clonotype was found a few times. The CDR3 bases are TGTGCCAGCACCCAGGGGAGCACAGATACGCAGTATTTT. Protein sequence: CASTQGSTDTQYF. This chain joins TRBV12-3 or TRBV12-4 and TRBJ2-3; D perhaps matches TRBD1 (6 bases). Deletions cut 7 bases from V and 0 bases from J, with 8 bases between. CDR3 size: 13 residues.

This clonotype showed up just once. One end of the junction varies from germline; a read error may be responsible. V is TRBV30 and J is TRBJ2-7; possible D gene TRBD1, 6 bases. CDR1 and CDR2 (germline): GTSNPN, SVGIG (reference sequence). The CDR3 covers 14 residues. DNA of the CDR3: TGTGTCTGGAGTCCGTATCAGGGGAGCTACGAGCAGTACTTC. It specifies CVWSPYQGSYEQYF.

This clonotype was detected ten times or more. V gene TRBV29-1 combines with J gene TRBJ2-5; 7 bases match TRBD1. Trimming at V came to 3 bases and at J to 2 bases, leaving 3 bases not matched to a gene. The length of the CDR3 is 13 residues. Germline loops: CDR1 SQVTM, CDR2 ANQGSEA. This CDR3 reads CSVDWDSQETQYF. The CDR3 coding sequence is TGCAGCGTTGATTGGGACAGTCAAGAGACCCAGTACTTC.

In this sample, this clonotype turned up many times. The rearrangement links TRBV4-2 to TRBJ2-1; 7 positions match TRBD2. The length of the CDR3 is 16 residues. Germline V gene sequence: CDR1 LGHNA, CDR2 YNFKEQ. Trimming took 0 bases from V and 9 from J; bases not matched to a gene: 11. This chain's CDR3 is CASSQDGAGASPEQFF. CDR3 in DNA: TGTGCCAGCAGCCAAGATGGGGCGGGAGCCTCTCCTGAGCAGTTCTTC.

The chain employs TRBV6-1 and TRBJ2-1, with D perhaps matching TRBD2 (5 bases). The CDR3 runs to 16 residues. Germline V CDR1 and CDR2: MNHNS, SASEGT. Trimming shortened V by 7 bases and J by 4 bases, and 20 bases separated the two germline ends. DNA of the CDR3: TGTGCCAGCACCGCGACGAGGGATGGTGGGTACAATGAGCAGTTCTTC. Protein: CASTATRDGGYNEQFF.

J is TRBJ2-7 and V is TRBV12-2; no check of the table's D call, TRBD1, against the DNA was made. TRBV12-2 is flagged as a pseudogene. The CDR3 runs to 14 residues. The CDR3 is CASRFSGPNYEQYF. Here the CDR3 DNA reads TGTGCAAGTCGCTTCTCCGGTCCCAACTACGAGCAGTACTTC.

This clonotype was observed many times. The chain joins TRBV12-3 or TRBV12-4 to TRBJ1-3; weak D call: TRBD1 (6 bases). The CDR3 contains 15 residues. V lost 5 bases, J lost 4 bases, and 15 bases lay in between. CDR3 nucleotides: TGTGCCAGCAGTGGCTACCGGACAGACGGAAACACCATATATTTT. Translating gives CASSGYRTDGNTIYF.

The chain carries TRBV4-3 and TRBJ1-4; 7 nucleotides align to TRBD1. V gave up 3 bases and J gave up 3 bases; unmatched junction bases: 1. The CDR3 is 14 amino acids. Germline CDR1 and CDR2: LGHNA and YSLEER. The CDR3, as DNA: TGCGCCAGCAGCCACCAGGGGGCTAATGAAAAACTGTTTTTT. Encoded protein: CASSHQGANEKLFF.

The chain combines TRBV24-1 with TRBJ1-6, with D unresolved. CDR3 length: 16 residues. Germline lookup yields CDR1 KGHDR and CDR2 SFDVKD. V was cut by 4 bases and J by 5 bases, with 14 bases left in between. CDR3 amino acids: CATSDPAGRNNSPLHF. The CDR3 DNA follows: TGTGCCACCAGTGACCCTGCAGGCAGGAATAATTCACCCCTCCACTTT.

This clonotype has a count of ten or more. The chain employs TRBV7-8 and TRBJ1-2; maybe TRBD1 (5 bases). Per the germline V gene, CDR1 is SGHVS and CDR2 is FQNEAQ. Trimming took 5 bases from V and 5 from J, leaving 21 bases between them. There are 16 residues in the CDR3. CDR3 residues: CASSKTRISGTYGYTF. The CDR3 DNA reads as TGTGCCAGCAGCAAGACCAGGATTTCGGGGACGTATGGCTACACCTTC.